This T cell receptor (beta chain) was identified in a study of blood T cell repertoires in COVID-19. Turning to the study itself: Italy, Spain and the United States were the sources of the convalescent and acute COVID-19 samples. PBMCs, B-cell-depleted T cells, or T cells were the source of the cDNA or gDNA that made up the material.

From germline, CDR1 is MNHEY and CDR2 SVGAGI. V lost 2 bases and J lost 4, with 17 bases in between. The CDR3 is 16 residues long. In the source study's methods: Amplification of reference gene primers was used by the study to estimate nucleated cell counts. Clones were sequenced by immunoSEQ multiplex PCR, and TCRdb holds only the in-frame ones, with some missing. V, J and clone size reflect that table, while D and trimming were determined from the DNA. This table has tens of thousands of clones, 72% appearing once. Sequenced input: peripheral blood. The sequence derives from a woman aged 80 or older with acute or convalescent COVID-19. The V call is TRBV6-5, the J call TRBJ1-2; no definite D call. The CDR3 nucleotides are TGTGCCAGCAGTTACAATCAGGAAAGGTCGGCCTATGGCTACACCTTC. Its translation is CASSYNQERSAYGYTF.